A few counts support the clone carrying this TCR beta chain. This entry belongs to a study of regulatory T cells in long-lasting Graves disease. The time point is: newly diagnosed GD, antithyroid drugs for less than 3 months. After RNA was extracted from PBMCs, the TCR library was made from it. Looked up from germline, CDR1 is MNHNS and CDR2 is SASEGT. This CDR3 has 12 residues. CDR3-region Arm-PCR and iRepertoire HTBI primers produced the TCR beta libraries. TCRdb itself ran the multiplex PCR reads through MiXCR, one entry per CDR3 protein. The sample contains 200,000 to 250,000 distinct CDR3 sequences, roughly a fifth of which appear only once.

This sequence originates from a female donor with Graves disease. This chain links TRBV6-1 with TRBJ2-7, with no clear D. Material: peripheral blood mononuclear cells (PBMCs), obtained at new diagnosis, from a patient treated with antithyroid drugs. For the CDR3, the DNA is TGTGGCACGGCTAGTAGAGACTACGAGCAGTACTTC. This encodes CGTASRDYEQYF.